This TCR beta chain was identified in a study of blood T cell repertoires in COVID-19. Study in general: Acute-phase and convalescent COVID-19 samples originated in the United States, Italy and Spain. PBMCs, B-cell-depleted T cells, or T cells were the source of the cDNA or gDNA that made up the material.

With V trimmed by 2 bases and J by 2 bases, 4 bases remained unmatched. There are 16 residues in the CDR3. Germline assignment: CDR1 MNHNY and CDR2 SVGAGI (reference sequence). Original methodology: Estimation of nucleated cell counts relied on the amplification of reference gene primers. The repertoire was sequenced with immunoSEQ multiplex PCR; TCRdb's copy has only in-frame clones and lacks some. That table supplies the V and J calls and clone size; D and trimming were determined from the DNA. The profile shows 180,000 or so clones, 70% to 90% of them singletons. This clonotype originated in a woman aged 80 or over with acute or convalescent COVID-19. Sequences were obtained from peripheral blood. The chain employs TRBV6-6 and TRBJ2-2, with 8 bases lining up with TRBD1. The CDR3 is CASSYLDRANTGELFF. The CDR3 coding sequence is TGTGCCAGCAGTTACCTGGACAGGGCAAACACCGGGGAGCTGTTTTTT.